This paragraph covers one T cell receptor beta chain sequence. Antigen: not known. These data belong to a study of cytomegalovirus exposure and HLA in healthy donors. Notes on the study in general: The study designated roughly 160 TCR beta chains cytomegalovirus-associated. According to a subsequent analysis, TCR clusters from the first cohort were inclined to appear together in the roughly 130 validation repertoires.

In germline, CDR1 is SGHRS, CDR2 YFSETQ. V dropped 0 bases and J dropped 1 base, with 5 bases sitting between them. The CDR3 covers 13 residues. TCRdb's table, derived via immunoSEQ multiplex PCR, lists solely in-frame clones and lacks some. The sample has around 170,000 clones; about 85% are singletons. The donors were members of the roughly 130-subject validation cohort (separate from the 666-subject first cohort). The receptor was isolated from a man aged 18 to 30 in good health and CMV-seropositive. The specimen was PBMCs. The chain joins TRBV5-1 to TRBJ2-7; D gene unclear. CDR3 region: CASSLATSYEQYF. The CDR3 nucleotides read TGCGCCAGCAGCTTGGCGACTTCCTACGAGCAGTACTTC.